The clone carrying this TCR beta chain was observed many times. Antigen unknown. Extraction of PBMCs used about 9.2 ml of fresh peripheral blood. The source of the sample is a study of T cells in Graves' hyperthyroidism and ophthalmopathy. Study-wide results and caveats: Ophthalmopathy was distinguished from stable hyperthyroidism by 13 V-J signatures.

This CDR3 region has 11 residues. Per the germline V gene, CDR1 is SGHDT and CDR2 is YYEEEE. The germline V and J ends were trimmed by 5 bases and 8 bases, with 10 bases remaining between them. Amplification of TCR beta CDR3 regions used RNA as the template. During a first-round RT-PCR of the TCR CDR3, the HTBI primer set was used. In TCRdb, the multiplex PCR reads were re-called with MiXCR into one record per CDR3 protein. The profile covers around 700,000 distinct CDR3 sequences, with over 35% appearing a single time and less than 40% taken by the ten largest. The chain links TRBV5-6 to TRBJ1-2; the D gene is possibly TRBD1 (5 bases). The source material was blood. The origin of this receptor is a woman aged 40 to 49 with Graves' hyperthyroidism. The chain's CDR3 is CASSRDLGYTF. CDR3 coding DNA: TGTGCCAGCAGTCGGGACCTGGGCTACACCTTC.